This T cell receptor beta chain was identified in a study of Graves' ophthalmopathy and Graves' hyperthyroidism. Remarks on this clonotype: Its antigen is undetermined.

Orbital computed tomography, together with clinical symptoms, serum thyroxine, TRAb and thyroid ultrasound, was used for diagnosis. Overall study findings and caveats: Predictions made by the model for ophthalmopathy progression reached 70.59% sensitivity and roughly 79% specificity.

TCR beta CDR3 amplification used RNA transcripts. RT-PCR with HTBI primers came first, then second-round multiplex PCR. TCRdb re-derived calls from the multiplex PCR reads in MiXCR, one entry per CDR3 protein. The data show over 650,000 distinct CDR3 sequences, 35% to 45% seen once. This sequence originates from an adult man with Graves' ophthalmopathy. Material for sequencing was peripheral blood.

CDR3: CARGGSYNSPLHF. DNA for the CDR3: TGTGCTCGGGGGGGAAGTTATAATTCACCCCTCCACTTT. The chain has TRBV25-1 and TRBJ1-6; maybe TRBD1 (5 bases). This CDR3 comprises 13 residues. CDR1 is MGHDK, CDR2 SYGVNS, per germline.